These 23 T cell receptor beta chains were sequenced from one sample in a study of T cell changes during pregnancy in multiple sclerosis. TCRdb's copy holds only in-frame clones and misses some; the assay was immunoSEQ multiplex PCR. The sample comprises about 69,000 clones, roughly nine tenths of which are singletons, and roughly 0.29% rests with the top ten. The source was CD4+ T cells from peripheral blood mononuclear cells, collected in the third trimester of pregnancy. Receptor source: a female donor in good health, enrolled as a control in a pregnancy study.

V usage is TRBV7-9 and J usage is TRBJ1-4, with 8 nucleotides matching TRBD1. The ends lost 3 bases at V and 6 bases at J; junction bases unmatched: 3. CDR1 is SEHNR and CDR2 is FQNEAQ in the germline V gene (reference sequence). CDR3 length: 14 residues. CDR3 nucleotides: TGTGCCAGCAGCTTCCCAGGGGGCGATGAAAAACTGTTTTTT. Protein product: CASSFPGGDEKLFF.

The chain couples TRBV18 to TRBJ2-5, with D possibly being TRBD2 (6 bases). The ends were cut back, 0 bases at V and 4 bases at J, with 12 bases in the middle. Germline CDR1 and CDR2: KGHSH and LQKENI. The length of the CDR3 is 15 residues. The CDR3 nucleotides are TGTGCCAGCTCACCACCATCGGGACTGAGAGAGACCCAGTACTTC. Its translation is CASSPPSGLRETQYF.

This chain links TRBV30 with TRBJ1-2, with D possibly TRBD1 on 5 matching bases. This CDR3 comprises 13 residues. Deletions cut 0 bases from V and 5 bases from J, with 10 bases between. The germline V gene has CDR1 GTSNPN and CDR2 SVGIG (reference sequence). Here the CDR3 DNA reads TGTGCCTGGAGTGTAGTGGGGGGGTATGGCTACACCTTC. Protein product: CAWSVVGGYGYTF.

With respect to this clone: No DNA is shown, since the ends of the CDR3 on it are uncertain; the CDR3 is the one TCRdb lists. The chain uses TRBV7-9 and TRBJ1-1. Germline assignment: CDR1 SEHNR and CDR2 FQNEAQ (reference sequence). The CDR3 is 15 amino acids long, termini counted. CDR3 loop: CASSLASGRGTEAFF.

This clone has a single count. The chain employs TRBV16 and TRBJ1-2; weak D call: TRBD1 (5 bases). Trimming pared 0 bases from V and 5 bases from J, leaving 10 bases between. CDR3 size: 14 residues. The V gene's germline CDR1 is KGHSY and CDR2 FQNENV. The DNA for the CDR3 is TGTGCCAGCAGCCAATCGTCAGGGTATTATGGCTACACCTTC. Translating gives CASSQSSGYYGYTF.

The rearrangement links TRBV2 to TRBJ1-2; D uncertain. The CDR3 extends over 11 amino acids. CDR1 is SNHLY and CDR2 is FYNNEI in the germline V gene. V was clipped by 5 bases and J by 7 bases, with 8 bases between them. The CDR3: CASSQMSGYTF. For the CDR3, the DNA is TGTGCCAGCAGTCAGATGTCTGGCTACACCTTC.

This clone is a singleton in its sample. J is TRBJ1-6 and V is TRBV10-3, with TRBD1 as a possible D gene (6 bases). The CDR3 length is 16 residues. Germline V gene lookup returns CDR1 ENHRY and CDR2 SYGVKD. Trimming cost V 0 bases and J 6 bases, with 12 bases left between them. The CDR3 DNA is TGTGCCATCAGTGAGTCCCCAACAGGGTCTAATTCACCCCTCCACTTT. As protein: CAISESPTGSNSPLHF.

The genes are TRBV20-1 and TRBJ2-7, with D perhaps matching TRBD1 (6 bases). Germline values: CDR1 DFQATT, CDR2 SNEGSKA (reference sequence). The V end lost 3 bases, the J end lost 5 bases, and 8 bases lay between the germline ends. The CDR3 totals 11 residues. The CDR3 sequence is CSASHRDEQYF. The CDR3 DNA reads TGCAGTGCTAGCCACAGGGACGAGCAGTACTTC.

The V call is TRBV7-2, the J call TRBJ2-7; TRBD2 aligns across 10 bases. The CDR3 has 15 amino acids. CDR1 is SGHTA, CDR2 FQGNSA, per germline. With V trimmed by 4 bases and J by 3 bases, 6 bases remained unmatched. The CDR3 DNA reads as TGTGCCAGCAGCTGGGGACTAGCGAGAGACTACGAGCAGTACTTC. Translating it yields CASSWGLARDYEQYF.

This clone was recorded many times. This chain links TRBV11-2 with TRBJ1-2; D is unclear. The CDR3 runs 12 residues. Trimming removed 4 bases at V and 4 bases at J, with 7 bases between. Germline CDR1 reads SGHAT; CDR2 reads FQNNGV. CDR3 region: CASSSGFYGYTF. In DNA form, the CDR3 reads TGTGCCAGCAGCTCAGGTTTCTATGGCTACACCTTC.

The chain employs TRBV2 and TRBJ2-2; D is possibly TRBD1 (5 bases). The CDR3 is 15 amino acids. Germline V gene lookup returns CDR1 SNHLY and CDR2 FYNNEI. The V end was cut by 5 bases, the J end by 2 bases, with 12 bases between. CDR3 sequence: CASSLIRVNTGELFF. CDR3 sequence (DNA): TGTGCCAGCAGTTTAATCAGGGTAAACACCGGGGAGCTGTTTTTT.

This chain links TRBV5-6 with TRBJ1-1; no reliable D call. Germline CDR1 and CDR2: SGHDT and YYEEEE. CDR3 length: 14 residues. V lost 4 bases, J lost 0 bases, and 10 bases lay in between. DNA for the CDR3: TGTGCCAGCAGCGTAGCCGGAGTGAACACTGAAGCTTTCTTT. Translation gives CASSVAGVNTEAFF.

This clone was counted a single time. The chain couples TRBV5-1 to TRBJ1-2, with 9 bases lining up with TRBD1. There are 15 residues in the CDR3. The germline V gene has CDR1 SGHRS and CDR2 YFSETQ. J gave up 4 bases and V 0 bases, and 4 bases lay outside the gene matches. The CDR3 spells CASSLGDRDLYGYTF. DNA for the CDR3: TGCGCCAGCAGCTTGGGGGACAGGGACCTCTATGGCTACACCTTC.

The chain carries TRBV7-2 and TRBJ1-2, with 8 nucleotides matching TRBD1. Germline V gene lookup returns CDR1 SGHTA and CDR2 FQGNSA. The CDR3 is 14 amino acids. The junction had 8 bases not matched to a gene; V was cut back by 4 bases and J by 7 bases. The CDR3 region has the DNA TGTGCCAGCAGCTCAGCAGGGGGCGGTAGTGGCTACACCTTC. Its protein is CASSSAGGGSGYTF.

The chain uses TRBV25-1 and TRBJ1-3, with 10 bases matching TRBD1. Germline V gene lookup returns CDR1 MGHDK and CDR2 SYGVNS. The trim removed 6 bases at V and 5 bases at J, leaving 1 base unmatched. This CDR3 region has 13 residues. In DNA form, the CDR3 reads TGTGCCAGCAGGGGACAGGGGCGAAACACCATATATTTT. Its translation: CASRGQGRNTIYF.

The chain uses TRBV6-6 and TRBJ1-1, with D perhaps matching TRBD1 (6 bases). The germline V gene has CDR1 MNHNY and CDR2 SVGAGI (reference sequence). The CDR3 runs to 15 residues. The V and J ends lost 4 bases and 1 base respectively, with 13 bases between them. In DNA, the CDR3 is TGTGCCAGCAGTTCTCGGGAGGGGGGGAACACTGAAGCTTTCTTT. Translated, it gives CASSSREGGNTEAFF.

The chain has TRBV7-2 and TRBJ2-6, with D possibly being TRBD1 (6 bases). The CDR3 covers 16 residues. CDR1 is SGHTA and CDR2 is FQGNSA in the germline V gene. V gave up 2 bases and J gave up 0 bases, with 8 bases separating them. CDR3 DNA sequence: TGTGCCAGCAGCTTACTGGGGGCCTCTGGGGCCAACGTCCTGACTTTC. It specifies CASSLLGASGANVLTF.

V and J are TRBV5-4 and TRBJ1-2; TRBD1 agrees at 9 bases. The CDR3 has 15 residues. Germline trimming cut 4 bases from V and 2 bases from J; bases unmatched to any gene: 6. Germline loops: CDR1 SGHNT, CDR2 YYREEE (reference sequence). The CDR3 coding sequence is TGTGCCAGCAGCCTTTCGGGACAGGGCAACTATGGCTACACCTTC. It encodes CASSLSGQGNYGYTF. Variable domain in full (rest from reference TRBV5-4 and TRBJ1-2): ETGVTQSPTHLIKTRGQQVTLRCSSQSGHNTVSWYQQALGQGPQFIFQYYREEENGRGNFPPRFSGLQFPNYSSELNVNALELDDSALYLCASSLSGQGNYGYTFGSGTRLTVV.

The V gene is TRBV9, the J gene TRBJ1-6; 8 nucleotides align to TRBD1. The CDR3 has 17 residues. V lost 0 bases to trimming and J lost 7 bases; unmatched junction nucleotides: 9. Germline V lookup: CDR1 SGDLS, CDR2 YYNGEE. CDR3 DNA sequence: TGTGCCAGCAGCGTAGGGGCAGGGGGCGGAGGAAATTCACCCCTCCACTTT. Translating it yields CASSVGAGGGGNSPLHF.

CDR3: CASSLVSGAINFTYEQYF. The CDR3 DNA follows: TGTGCCAGCAGCTTAGTTAGCGGGGCAATTAATTTTACCTACGAGCAGTACTTC. The rearrangement joins TRBV11-3 to TRBJ2-7; 8 bases are shared with TRBD2. Germline trimming cut 1 base from V and 2 bases from J; bases unmatched to any gene: 13. Per germline, CDR1 SGHNT and CDR2 YENEEA. The CDR3 length is 18 residues.

This chain uses TRBV9 with TRBJ2-4; D is ambiguous. Between the trimmed V and J ends, which lost 0 bases and 6 bases, there was a span of 7 bases. The germline gives CDR1 SGDLS, CDR2 YYNGEE. CDR3 size: 13 residues. The chain's CDR3 is CASSVDELNIQYF. The CDR3 coding sequence is TGTGCCAGCAGCGTAGATGAGTTAAACATTCAGTACTTC.

The chain is built from TRBV25-1 and TRBJ2-3; 7 bases align to TRBD2. Germline CDR1 and CDR2: MGHDK and SYGVNS. Unmatched junction bases numbered 8, after V lost 7 bases and J lost 7 bases. The CDR3 sequence is 13 residues long. In DNA, the CDR3 is TGTGCCAGCACTCCCCTCGGGGGGAATACGCAGTATTTT. Its translation is CASTPLGGNTQYF.

The chain combines TRBV11-3 with TRBJ2-2, with D possibly being TRBD2 (6 bases). Germline V lookup: CDR1 SGHNT, CDR2 YENEEA. There are 15 residues in the CDR3. Trimming pared 10 bases from V and 3 bases from J, leaving 18 bases between. CDR3 residues: CATAPTGGDTGELFF. CDR3 nucleotide sequence: TGTGCCACCGCCCCAACCGGGGGAGACACCGGGGAGCTGTTTTTT.